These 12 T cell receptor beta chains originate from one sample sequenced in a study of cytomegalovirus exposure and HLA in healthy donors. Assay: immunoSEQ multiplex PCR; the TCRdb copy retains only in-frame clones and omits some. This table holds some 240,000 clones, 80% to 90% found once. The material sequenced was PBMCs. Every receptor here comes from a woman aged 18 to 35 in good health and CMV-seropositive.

This chain's CDR3 is CASSLGLAGLKEQFF. The CDR3 bases are TGCGCCAGCAGCTTGGGACTAGCGGGGTTAAAGGAGCAGTTCTTC. The chain links TRBV5-1 to TRBJ2-1; 11 bases align to TRBD2. Germline trimming cut 0 bases from V and 10 bases from J; bases unmatched to any gene: 6. The CDR3 is 15 residues long. The germline V gene has CDR1 SGHRS and CDR2 YFSETQ.

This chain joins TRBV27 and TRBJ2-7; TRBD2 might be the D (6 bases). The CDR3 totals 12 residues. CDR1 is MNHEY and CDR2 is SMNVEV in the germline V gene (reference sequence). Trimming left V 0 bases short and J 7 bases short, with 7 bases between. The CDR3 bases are TGTGCCAGCAGTTTATCCGGGGGTGAGCAGTACTTC. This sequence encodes CASSLSGGEQYF.

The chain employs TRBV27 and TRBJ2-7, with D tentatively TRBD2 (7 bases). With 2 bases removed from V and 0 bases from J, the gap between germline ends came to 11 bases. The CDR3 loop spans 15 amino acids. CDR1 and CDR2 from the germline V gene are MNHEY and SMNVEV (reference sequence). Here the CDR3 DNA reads TGTGCCAGCAGTTTAGCGGGGGCAATCTCCTACGAGCAGTACTTC. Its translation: CASSLAGAISYEQYF.

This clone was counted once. The CDR3 protein is CASSERGKGEAFF. In DNA, the CDR3 is TGTGCCAGCAGTGAACGGGGGAAAGGTGAAGCTTTCTTT. The chain recombines TRBV2 with TRBJ1-1; D may be TRBD1 (5 bases). Germline V gene sequence: CDR1 SNHLY, CDR2 FYNNEI. V lost 2 bases, J lost 7 bases, and 11 bases lay in between. This CDR3 comprises 13 residues.

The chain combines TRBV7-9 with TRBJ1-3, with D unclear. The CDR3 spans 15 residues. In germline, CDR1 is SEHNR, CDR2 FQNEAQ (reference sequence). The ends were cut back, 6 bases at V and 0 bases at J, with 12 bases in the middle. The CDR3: CASSFSRVSGNTIYF. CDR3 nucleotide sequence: TGTGCCAGCAGTTTCTCCCGCGTCTCTGGAAACACCATATATTTT.

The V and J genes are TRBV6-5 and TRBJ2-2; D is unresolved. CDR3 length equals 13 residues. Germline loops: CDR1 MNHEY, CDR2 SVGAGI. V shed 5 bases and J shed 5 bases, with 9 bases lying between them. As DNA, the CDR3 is TGTGCCAGCAGTCCGTCCCGGACCGGGGAGCTGTTTTTT. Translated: CASSPSRTGELFF.

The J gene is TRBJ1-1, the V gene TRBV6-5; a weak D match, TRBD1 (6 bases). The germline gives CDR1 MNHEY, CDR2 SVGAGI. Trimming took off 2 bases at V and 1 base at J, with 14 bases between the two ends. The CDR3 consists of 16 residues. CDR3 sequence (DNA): TGTGCCAGCAGTTACCGAAACAGGGTATGGAACACTGAAGCTTTCTTT. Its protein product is CASSYRNRVWNTEAFF.

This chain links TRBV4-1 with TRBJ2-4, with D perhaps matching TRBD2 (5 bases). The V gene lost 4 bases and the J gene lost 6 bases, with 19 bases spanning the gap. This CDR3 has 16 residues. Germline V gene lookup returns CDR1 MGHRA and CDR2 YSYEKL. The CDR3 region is CASSLTPAGIRNIQYF. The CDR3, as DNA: TGCGCCAGCAGCCTAACCCCCGCGGGTATACGAAACATTCAGTACTTC.

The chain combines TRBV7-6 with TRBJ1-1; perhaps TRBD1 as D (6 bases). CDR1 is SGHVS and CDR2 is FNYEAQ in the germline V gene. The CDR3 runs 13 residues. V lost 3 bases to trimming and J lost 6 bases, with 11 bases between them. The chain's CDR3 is CASSFLQGAEAFF. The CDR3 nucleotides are TGTGCCAGCAGCTTTCTACAGGGCGCTGAAGCTTTCTTT.

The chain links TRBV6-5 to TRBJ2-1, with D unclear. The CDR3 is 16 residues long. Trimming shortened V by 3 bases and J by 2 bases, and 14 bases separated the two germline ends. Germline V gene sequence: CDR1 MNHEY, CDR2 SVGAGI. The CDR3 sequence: CASSYGPYKTYNEQFF. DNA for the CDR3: TGTGCCAGCAGTTATGGTCCATACAAAACCTACAATGAGCAGTTCTTC.

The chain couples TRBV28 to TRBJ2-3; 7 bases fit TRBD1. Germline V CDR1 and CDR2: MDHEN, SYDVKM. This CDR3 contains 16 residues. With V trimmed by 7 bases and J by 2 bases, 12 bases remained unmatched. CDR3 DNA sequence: TGTGCCAGCACCCATAAGGGGACAGATTTCACAGATACGCAGTATTTT. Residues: CASTHKGTDFTDTQYF.

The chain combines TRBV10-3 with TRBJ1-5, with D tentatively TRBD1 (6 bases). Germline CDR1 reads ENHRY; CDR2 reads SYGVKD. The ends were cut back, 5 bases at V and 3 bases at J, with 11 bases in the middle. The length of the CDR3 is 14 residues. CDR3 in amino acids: CAISPGATNQPQHF. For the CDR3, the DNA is TGTGCCATCAGTCCAGGGGCGACCAATCAGCCCCAGCATTTT.